This TCR beta chain was recorded in a study of blood T cell repertoires in COVID-19. Study summary: Samples came from the United States, Italy and Spain, spanning acute and convalescent COVID-19.

This clone showed up just a few times. Original processing notes: Counts of nucleated cells, estimated from reference gene primer amplification, were obtained. Measured with immunoSEQ multiplex PCR; TCRdb has only the in-frame clones, and not every one. The V and J calls and clone size come from that table; D and trimming were worked out from the DNA. Of approximately 170,000 clones in the sample, approximately 86% were seen once. Germline CDR1 SGHTA, CDR2 FQGNSA. The CDR3 loop spans 14 amino acids. Deletions cut 1 base from V and 3 bases from J, with 9 bases between. This chain uses TRBV7-2 with TRBJ1-2; D ambiguous. The sample comprised peripheral blood. This sequence was found in a woman of 80 years or more in a cohort sampled during active or convalescent COVID-19. CDR3 loop: CASSLGHSYYGYTF. The CDR3 DNA sequence: TGTGCCAGCAGCTTAGGACACTCCTACTATGGCTACACCTTC.